These 10 T cell receptor beta chains came from one sample sequenced in a study of Graves' ophthalmopathy and Graves' hyperthyroidism. TCR beta CDR3 regions were amplified from RNA transcripts. RT-PCR in the first round used HTBI primers; a second-round multiplex PCR followed. Via MiXCR, TCRdb re-called the multiplex PCR reads, giving one row per CDR3 protein. The table includes around 670,000 distinct CDR3 sequences, approximately 40% detected once. The sample was peripheral blood. The receptors originated from an adult man with Graves' ophthalmopathy.

This clonotype was counted only a few times. At one boundary the junction diverges from the germline segment, which might be a read error. V is TRBV10-3 and J is TRBJ1-6, with 7 bases aligning to TRBD1. From germline, CDR1 is ENHRY and CDR2 SYGVKD. CDR3 size: 16 residues. CDR3 sequence reads: CASSFTGVDYNSPLHF. As DNA, the CDR3 is TGTGCCAGCAGTTTCACAGGGGTGGACTATAATTCACCCCTCCACTTT.

This clonotype has ten or more counts. In DNA, the CDR3 is TGCAGCGTTGAAGGACTAGCGGGAGGGCCCTACGAGCAGTACTTC. This translates into CSVEGLAGGPYEQYF. The chain has TRBV29-1 and TRBJ2-7; 14 bases are a match to TRBD2. The CDR3 sequence is 15 residues long. J lost 2 bases, V lost 1 base, and 1 base had no gene match. Per the germline V gene, CDR1 is SQVTM and CDR2 is ANQGSEA.

Regarding this clonotype: Since the CDR3 does not end with the conserved phenylalanine or tryptophan, this likely comes from a read error. It is unclear where the CDR3 begins or ends on the DNA, so no DNA is shown, and the CDR3 is as TCRdb lists it. This rearrangement joins TRBV7-3 to TRBJ2-5; TRBD1 was called by the table and not checked on the DNA. The germline V gene has CDR1 SGHTA and CDR2 FQGTGA. Termini included, the CDR3 measures 11 amino acids. This CDR3 reads CASSLGGTGGS.

This rearrangement joins TRBV7-6 to TRBJ2-7; 8 positions agree with TRBD2. Matching the DNA end better, TRBJ2-5 makes the J call doubtful. Germline-derived CDR1 and CDR2 are SGHVS and FNYEAQ. CDR3 length: 17 residues. The CDR3 DNA reads as TGTGCCAGCAGCTTAGCTTTCAGTAGCGGGGTCCAAGAGACCCAGTACTTC. Encoded protein: CASSLAFSSGVQETQYF.

This clonotype was counted a few times. The chain's CDR3 is CASSWGTGGGTEAFF. In nucleotides, the CDR3 is TGTGCCAGCAGTTGGGGGACAGGGGGCGGCACTGAAGCTTTCTTT. The V call is TRBV12-3 or TRBV12-4, the J call TRBJ1-1, with 12 bases fitting TRBD1. J gave up 4 bases and V 4 bases, and 4 bases lay outside the gene matches. This CDR3 has 15 residues.

V and J are TRBV7-2 and TRBJ2-3; maybe TRBD1 (5 bases). V was trimmed by 6 bases and J by 0 bases, leaving 10 bases between them. Germline assignment: CDR1 SGHTA and CDR2 FQGNSA. This CDR3 contains 14 residues. The CDR3 loop reads CASSHQGSTDTQYF. CDR3 in DNA: TGTGCCAGCAGTCATCAGGGTAGCACAGATACGCAGTATTTT.

This clonotype came up many times. The chain couples TRBV29-1 to TRBJ1-1; 9 bases align to TRBD1. The germline V gene encodes CDR1 SQVTM and CDR2 ANQGSEA. The CDR3 runs to 13 residues. Losses at the gene ends were 6 bases for V and 0 bases for J; bases not matched to a gene: 2. The CDR3 sequence: CSVQGAMNTEAFF. The DNA of the CDR3 is TGCAGCGTACAGGGGGCTATGAACACTGAAGCTTTCTTT.

This chain joins TRBV7-9 and TRBJ2-5, with TRBD1 matching over 8 bases. The V gene's germline CDR1 is SEHNR and CDR2 FQNEAQ (reference sequence). J lost 5 bases, V lost 6 bases, and 14 bases had no gene match. This CDR3 has 16 amino acids. This CDR3 reads CASRDLMTGVGETQYF. CDR3 nucleotides: TGTGCCAGCAGAGATCTGATGACAGGGGTAGGCGAGACCCAGTACTTC.

This clonotype was recorded at least ten times. The rearrangement joins TRBV7-3 to TRBJ1-5; no reliable D call. CDR1 is SGHTA and CDR2 is FQGTGA in the germline V gene. V dropped 1 base and J dropped 4 bases, with 14 bases sitting between them. The CDR3 extends over 16 amino acids. The chain's CDR3 is CASSLRTRTGNQPQHF. The CDR3 coding sequence is TGTGCCAGCAGCTTAAGGACGAGGACCGGGAATCAGCCCCAGCATTTT. The full variable domain, in which reference TRBV7-3 and TRBJ1-5 provide the parts outside the CDR3, is GAGVSQTPSNKVTEKGKYVELRCDPISGHTALYWYRQSLGQGPEFLIYFQGTGAADDSGLPNDRFFAVRPEGSVSTLKIQRTERGDSAVYLCASSLRTRTGNQPQHFGDGTRLSIL.

The table lists this clonotype with a few counts. CDR3 amino acids: CASSQTIRGELFF. The CDR3 DNA is TGTGCCAGCAGCCAGACCATTCGCGGGGAGCTGTTTTTT. The genes are TRBV25-1 and TRBJ2-2; no clear D gene. Looked up from germline, CDR1 is MGHDK and CDR2 is SYGVNS. The CDR3 loop spans 13 amino acids. Deletions cut 6 bases from V and 7 bases from J, with 12 bases between.